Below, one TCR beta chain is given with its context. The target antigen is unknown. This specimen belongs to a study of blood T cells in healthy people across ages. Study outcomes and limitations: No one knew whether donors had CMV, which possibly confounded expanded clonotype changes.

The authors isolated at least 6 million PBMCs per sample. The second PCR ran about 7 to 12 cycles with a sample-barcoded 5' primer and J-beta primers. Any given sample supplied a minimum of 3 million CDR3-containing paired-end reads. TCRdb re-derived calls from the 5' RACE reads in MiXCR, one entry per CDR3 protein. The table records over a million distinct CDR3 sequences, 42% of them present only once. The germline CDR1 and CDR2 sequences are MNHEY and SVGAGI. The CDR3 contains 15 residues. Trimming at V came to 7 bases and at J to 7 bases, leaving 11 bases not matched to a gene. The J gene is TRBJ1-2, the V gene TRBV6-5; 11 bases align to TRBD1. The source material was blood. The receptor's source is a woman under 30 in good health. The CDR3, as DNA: TGTGCCAGCACTCAGGACAGGGGGCTTTATGGTGGCTACACCTTC. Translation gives CASTQDRGLYGGYTF.